Below are 18 T cell receptor beta chains sequenced from a single sample in a study of T cell repertoires in cytomegalovirus infection. No antigen has been identified for these receptors. TCRdb re-called the reads through MiXCR, storing one row per CDR3 protein. Of about half a million distinct CDR3 sequences detected, about 42% appear once; the ten largest clones hold about 39%. Sequencing used cultured PBMCs, obtained from culture after CMV antigen stimulation. Receptor source: a human donor in good health (CMV status not recorded). Some clones in this sample may be carry-over from other donors' samples.

This clonotype was found a few times. The chain combines TRBV6-1 with TRBJ2-3, with 9 bases fitting TRBD1. The CDR3 covers 13 residues. Germline V gene data show CDR1 as MNHNS and CDR2 as SASEGT. After removal of 7 bases from V and 10 bases from J, the junction contained 9 bases not matched to a gene. CDR3 sequence reads: CASTQTGGASQYF. DNA for the CDR3: TGTGCCAGCACCCAGACAGGGGGAGCATCGCAGTATTTT.

This sequence joins TRBV5-3 and TRBJ1-2, with a tentative D call TRBD1 (5 bases). Being an ORF, TRBV5-3 has a function that is uncertain. CDR3 length equals 13 residues. Trimming removed 8 bases from V and 8 bases from J, with 19 bases in between. CDR3 in amino acids: CASSLPGRGGYTF. The DNA of the CDR3 is TGTGCCAGCAGCCTCCCGGGACGGGGAGGCTACACCTTC.

The chain uses TRBV7-6 and TRBJ2-1, with D perhaps TRBD2 (7 bases). CDR3 size: 13 residues. The germline V and J ends were trimmed by 1 base and 12 bases, with 13 bases remaining between them. Germline V gene data show CDR1 as SGHVS and CDR2 as FNYEAQ. The CDR3 is CASSLEGRGRQFF. The CDR3 nucleotides are TGTGCCAGCAGCTTAGAGGGGCGGGGGCGGCAGTTCTTC.

The rearrangement joins TRBV7-2 to TRBJ1-2; weak D call: TRBD1 (6 bases). Trimming removed 1 base from V and 7 bases from J, with 13 bases in between. This CDR3 region has 14 residues. Per the germline V gene, CDR1 is SGHTA and CDR2 is FQGNSA. The CDR3 nucleotides are TGTGCCAGCAGCTTAGGTGCGGGGGCACGTGGCTACACCTTC. Translating it yields CASSLGAGARGYTF.

This clonotype was observed a handful of times. CDR3 residues: CASSLERYGYTF. CDR3 in DNA: TGTGCCAGCAGCTTAGAGCGCTATGGCTACACCTTC. The chain links TRBV7-2 to TRBJ1-2; no definite D call. CDR1 and CDR2 from the germline V gene are SGHTA and FQGNSA. The V end was cut by 1 base, the J end by 4 bases, with 4 bases between. The CDR3 spans 12 residues.

This clonotype was seen a handful of times. The chain couples TRBV7-2 to TRBJ2-2; D is possibly TRBD2 (5 bases). In germline, CDR1 is SGHTA, CDR2 FQGNSA. V was clipped by 1 base and J by 2 bases, with 8 bases between them. This CDR3 is built from 15 residues. The CDR3 region is CASSLGESNTGELFF. As DNA, the CDR3 is TGTGCCAGCAGCTTAGGGGAGAGCAACACCGGGGAGCTGTTTTTT.

The V call is TRBV7-2, the J call TRBJ2-1; the match to TRBD2 covers 7 bases. The junction had 5 bases not matched to a gene; V was cut back by 0 bases and J by 9 bases. Germline V gene sequence: CDR1 SGHTA, CDR2 FQGNSA. The CDR3 runs to 14 residues. The CDR3 reads CASSLAVGGFEQFF. CDR3 coding DNA: TGTGCCAGCAGCTTAGCGGTCGGGGGGTTTGAGCAGTTCTTC.

This chain uses TRBV7-2 with TRBJ2-3; 13 nucleotides match TRBD2. The CDR3 contains 15 residues. The trim removed 1 base at V and 8 bases at J, leaving 3 bases unmatched. Germline V gene sequence: CDR1 SGHTA, CDR2 FQGNSA. The CDR3 nucleotides are TGTGCCAGCAGCTTAGGGACTAGCGGGGGACCTACGCAGTATTTT. Protein: CASSLGTSGGPTQYF.

The V and J genes are TRBV12-5 and TRBJ2-1; D is ambiguous. The germline CDR1 and CDR2 sequences are LGHNT and FRNRAP. V was cut by 2 bases and J by 10 bases, with 9 bases left in between. This CDR3 region has 12 residues. The CDR3 region is CASGLTRNEQFF. The DNA for the CDR3 is TGTGCTAGTGGTTTGACCCGAAACGAGCAGTTCTTC.

This clonotype was seen only a few times. The chain links TRBV6-2 or TRBV6-3 to TRBJ2-7; 9 positions match TRBD1. CDR3 size: 15 residues. Germline loops: CDR1 MNHEY, CDR2 SVGEGT. The V gene end was trimmed by 10 bases and the J gene end by 5 bases; junction bases not matched to a gene: 15. CDR3 coding DNA: TGTGCCATCGGGGGAGGACAGGGGCGCCCCAACGAGCAGTACTTC. Protein sequence: CAIGGGQGRPNEQYF.

V and J are TRBV7-2 and TRBJ2-5; unclear D gene. The CDR3 runs to 11 residues. V lost 11 bases and J lost 2, with 9 bases in between. CDR1 and CDR2 (germline): SGHTA, FQGNSA. The CDR3 loop reads CAVAVQETQYF. CDR3 coding DNA: TGTGCCGTTGCAGTTCAAGAGACCCAGTACTTC. Supplemented by reference TRBV7-2 and TRBJ2-5, the full variable domain reads GAGVSQSPSNKVTEKGKDVELRCDPISGHTALYWYRQSLGQGLEFLIYFQGNSAPDKSGLPSDRFSAERTGGSVSTLTIQRTQQEDSAVYLCAVAVQETQYFGPGTRLLVL.

The chain carries TRBV5-1 and TRBJ2-7, with 9 bases fitting TRBD1. CDR3 length: 14 amino acids. CDR1 and CDR2 from the germline V gene are SGHRS and YFSETQ. V was pared by 4 bases and J by 6 bases, with 8 bases of the junction left unmatched. CDR3 protein: CASSPLGQGGEQYF. The DNA of the CDR3 is TGCGCCAGCAGCCCCCTGGGACAGGGTGGCGAGCAGTACTTC. The whole variable domain, filled in from reference TRBV5-1 and TRBJ2-7, reads KAGVTQTPRYLIKTRGQQVTLSCSPISGHRSVSWYQQTPGQGLQFLFEYFSETQRNKGNFPGRFSGRQFSNSRSEMNVSTLELGDSALYLCASSPLGQGGEQYFGPGTRLTVT.

Ten or more counts support this clonotype. The chain carries TRBV7-2 and TRBJ2-7, with TRBD2 matching 9 bases. V was clipped by 5 bases and J by 4 bases; unmatched bases: 6. The CDR3 length is 14 residues. CDR1 is SGHTA, CDR2 FQGNSA, per germline. The CDR3: CASSPFAGGYEQYF. For the CDR3, the DNA is TGTGCCAGCAGCCCCTTTGCGGGAGGGTACGAGCAGTACTTC.

V is TRBV6-6 and J is TRBJ2-1; D is undetermined. This CDR3 is built from 13 residues. With 6 bases removed from V and 15 bases from J, the gap between germline ends came to 21 bases. Germline V gene sequence: CDR1 MNHNY, CDR2 SVGAGI (reference sequence). The CDR3 here is CASSPELSSIGFF. The DNA for the CDR3 is TGTGCCAGCAGCCCTGAACTTAGCTCCATCGGGTTCTTC.

This clonotype was counted between two and nine times. The chain couples TRBV7-7 to TRBJ1-1; no clear D. CDR1 SSHAT and CDR2 FNYEAQ come from the germline V gene (reference sequence). The CDR3 is made up of 13 amino acids. V lost 2 bases and J 1 base, leaving 5 bases between the germline ends. CDR3 amino acids: CASSLRSNTEAFF. In DNA form, the CDR3 reads TGTGCCAGCAGCTTACGATCGAACACTGAAGCTTTCTTT.

CDR3 residues: CALSRGPNEQFF. In nucleotides, the CDR3 is TGTGCCCTCTCCCGGGGGCCGAATGAGCAGTTCTTC. This chain joins TRBV10-3 and TRBJ2-1; D is tentatively TRBD1 or TRBD2 (6 bases each). The V gene lost 11 bases and the J gene lost 7 bases, with 15 bases spanning the gap. The CDR3 is made up of 12 amino acids. From germline, CDR1 is ENHRY and CDR2 SYGVKD.

This clonotype was observed a handful of times. The chain is built from TRBV4-3 and TRBJ2-3, with TRBD2 matching over 8 bases. The CDR3 contains 19 residues. V gave up 0 bases and J gave up 2 bases; unmatched junction bases: 13. Germline CDR1 and CDR2: LGHNA and YSLEER. CDR3 bases: TGCGCCAGCAGCCAAGATCTCTCAGGGACTAGGATCATCACAGATACGCAGTATTTT. Its protein is CASSQDLSGTRIITDTQYF.

The chain is built from TRBV10-3 and TRBJ2-1; TRBD2 matches 7 bases. The germline V gene encodes CDR1 ENHRY and CDR2 SYGVKD. The CDR3 length is 15 residues. V shed 10 bases and J 2 bases; nucleotides not matched to a gene: 11. For the CDR3, the DNA is TGTGCCACAACCTCTCCAGCGGGACCCTACAATGAGCAGTTCTTC. Translating it yields CATTSPAGPYNEQFF.